The rows below give T cell receptor beta chains drawn from one sample of a study of post-analysis software for immune sequencing data. TCRdb called the PCR reads again in MiXCR, with one record for every CDR3 protein. The sample lists 550,000 to 700,000 distinct CDR3 sequences, about 40% seen once, with more than 1.5% in the top ten. The sequencing sample was made of blood. These receptors originate from a girl aged 10-17 years with multiple sclerosis. CDR3s include the opening cysteine and the closing phenylalanine or tryptophan. Fields, in order: D gene, clone size, V gene, J gene, CDR3 DNA, CDR3 protein. D genes are given only for firm matches. The size of a clone is reported for some rows only, either as once, few or many, or as a class for expanded clones.

-	-	TRBV29-1	TRBJ1-2	TGCAGCCTTAAAGAGGGAATATATGGCTACACCTTC	CSLKEGIYGYTF
TRBD1	few	TRBV5-1	TRBJ2-5	TGCGCCAGCAGCGCAGGGACAGACCAAGAGACCCAGTACTTC	CASSAGTDQETQYF
-	-	TRBV5-1	TRBJ1-2	TGCGCCAGCAGCTTAGGTTCACAGGGAAGCGGTGGCTACACCTTC	CASSLGSQGSGGYTF
-	-	TRBV12-3/TRBV12-4	TRBJ2-1	TGTGCCAGCACCGGCGTCCCCAACGAGCAGTTCTTC	CASTGVPNEQFF
TRBD1	few	TRBV7-9	TRBJ1-1	TGTGCCAGCAGCTTTCACAGGGGGCGCATAGATGAAGCTTTCTTT	CASSFHRGRIDEAFF
-	-	TRBV5-1	TRBJ2-7	TGCGCCAGCAGCCCAGAAATACAGGACGAGCAGTACTTC	CASSPEIQDEQYF
TRBD1	-	TRBV5-1	TRBJ2-7	TGCGCCAGCAGCTCCTTTTGGGACAGGGGATACTACGAGCAGTACTTC	CASSSFWDRGYYEQYF
-	few	TRBV20-1	TRBJ2-7	TGCAGTGCTGAGCTAACAGGATCCTACGAGCAGTACTTC	CSAELTGSYEQYF
TRBD1	few	TRBV4-1	TRBJ1-2	TGCGCCAGCAGCCAAGCGAAGCAGGGGGCCTATGGCTACACCTTC	CASSQAKQGAYGYTF
-	-	TRBV5-1	TRBJ2-7	TGCGCCAGCAGCTTGGGCTCGTCAGCTTCCTACGAGCAGTACTTC	CASSLGSSASYEQYF
TRBD2	few	TRBV10-3	TRBJ2-3	TGTGCCACCAGGGCGGGGGGCGCGGAAGATACGCAGTATTTT	CATRAGGAEDTQYF
TRBD2	many	TRBV12-3/TRBV12-4	TRBJ2-1	TGTGCCAGCACCCCGGGACTAGCGTACAATGAGCAGTTCTTC	CASTPGLAYNEQFF
-	-	TRBV7-3	TRBJ2-1	TGTGCCAACAGCCCTATTGCGGGGTCCTACAATGAGCAGTTCTTC	CANSPIAGSYNEQFF
-	-	TRBV27	TRBJ2-7	TGTGCCAGCAGTCCGCGAAACCGGGACTACGAGCAGTACTTC	CASSPRNRDYEQYF
TRBD1	once	TRBV5-1	TRBJ2-4	TGCGCCAGCAGCTTGGAGAGGGCAGGGGGCCAAAACATTCAGTACTTC	CASSLERAGGQNIQYF
-	once	TRBV20-1	TRBJ2-5	TGCAGTGCTAGCCGAAGGACGGGGCAAGAGACCCAGTACTTC	CSASRRTGQETQYF
TRBD2	-	TRBV7-8	TRBJ2-3	TGTGCCAGCAGCTTCTTTCCAGGAGCGGGAGGGACTAGCACAGATACGCAGTATTTT	CASSFFPGAGGTSTDTQYF
-	few	TRBV7-9	TRBJ1-6	TGTGCCAGCAGCTCTGGACCAAATTCACCCCTCCACTTT	CASSSGPNSPLHF
-	few	TRBV6-5	TRBJ2-5	TGTGCCAGCAGTTACGTCGGGGGAATGGAGACCCAGTACTTC	CASSYVGGMETQYF
TRBD2	-	TRBV2	TRBJ2-3	TGTGCCAGCAACCCGAGCGGGGGGACCACAGATACGCAGTATTTT	CASNPSGGTTDTQYF
-	few	TRBV24-1	TRBJ2-4	TGTGCCACCAGTGACCTCGGACAACGGCAGTACTTC	CATSDLGQRQYF
-	-	TRBV12-3/TRBV12-4	TRBJ2-5	TGTGCCAGCAGTTTGGGTATCGCGCAGACCCAGTACTTC	CASSLGIAQTQYF
-	few	TRBV20-1	TRBJ1-2	TGCAGTGGCCGGTCCAGGGTCAACTATGGCTACACCTTC	CSGRSRVNYGYTF
TRBD1	-	TRBV9	TRBJ1-4	TGTGCCAGCAGCGTAGAGGGGCAGGGGGCCGCAACTAATGAAAAACTGTTTTTT	CASSVEGQGAATNEKLFF
-	-	TRBV6-5	TRBJ2-1	TGTGCCAGCAGTCTCCTGACCAGCTCCTACAATGAGCAGTTCTTC	CASSLLTSSYNEQFF
TRBD2	many	TRBV5-1	TRBJ2-3	TGCGCCAGCAGCTTGTCCGGACTAGCCACAGATACGCAGTATTTT	CASSLSGLATDTQYF
TRBD2	many	TRBV6-4	TRBJ2-5	TGTGCCAGCAGTCGACTAGCGGGGGAGCAAGAGACCCAGTACTTC	CASSRLAGEQETQYF
TRBD1	once	TRBV6-5	TRBJ1-1	TGTGCCAGCAGTTACAAGGCTCCACGACAGGGGGGGACTGAAGCTTTCTTT	CASSYKAPRQGGTEAFF
TRBD1	-	TRBV5-1	TRBJ2-1	TGCGCCAGCAGCCTCCGGGGACAGGGTTTGAATGAGCAGTTCTTC	CASSLRGQGLNEQFF
-	few	TRBV12-3/TRBV12-4	TRBJ2-3	TGTGCCAGCAGTTTTATGAGGGGCACAGATACGCAGTATTTT	CASSFMRGTDTQYF
-	few	TRBV9	TRBJ1-6	TGTGCCAGCAGCGGAGGTTGGCAGCAACCCCTCCACTTT	CASSGGWQQPLHF
-	-	TRBV12-3/TRBV12-4	TRBJ2-1	TGTGCCAGCATCCCGGTATCCCTCGGTAGTGAGCAGTTCTTC	CASIPVSLGSEQFF
-	-	TRBV29-1	TRBJ2-3	TGCAGCGTTGAAGATCAAGGGGGGGCAGGCACAGATACGCAGTATTTT	CSVEDQGGAGTDTQYF
-	-	TRBV6-5	TRBJ1-5	TGTGCCAGCAGTTACTCTTGGGATGTCTTTCAGCCCCAGCATTTT	CASSYSWDVFQPQHF
-	-	TRBV29-1	TRBJ2-7	TGCAGCGTGGACCAAGGGCTCTCCTACGAGCAGTACTTC	CSVDQGLSYEQYF
TRBD2	-	TRBV19	TRBJ2-7	TGTGCCAGTAGAGGGACTAGCGAAGTCAGCGAGCAGTACTTC	CASRGTSEVSEQYF
-	many	TRBV29-1	TRBJ2-7	TGCAGCGCACGGGAGAATTCCTACGAGCAGTACTTC	CSARENSYEQYF
-	-	TRBV11-2	TRBJ2-1	TGTGCCAGCAGCTTAGATTCCCTATGGGATGAGCAGTTCTTC	CASSLDSLWDEQFF
-	-	TRBV20-1	TRBJ1-6	TGCAGTGCTAGTCTCGTCAGCTTAAATTCACCCCTCCACTTT	CSASLVSLNSPLHF
TRBD2	few	TRBV5-1	TRBJ2-1	TGCGCCAGCAGCTTGGGGACTAGCGCTTTAAACAATGAGCAGTTCTTC	CASSLGTSALNNEQFF
-	-	TRBV12-3/TRBV12-4	TRBJ1-2	TGTGCCAGCAGTTTAGGGAGGGCGGGGGGCTACACCTTC	CASSLGRAGGYTF
-	-	TRBV7-2	TRBJ2-5	TGTGCCAGCAGCTTAGCGCTTCGGGGAGGCCAAGAGACCCAGTACTTC	CASSLALRGGQETQYF
-	-	TRBV6-6	TRBJ1-2	TGTGCCAGCAGGATCAAACGGGACTATGGCTACACCTTC	CASRIKRDYGYTF
-	-	TRBV11-2	TRBJ1-2	TGTGCCAGCAGCGCCGTCCGCTACCGCCTGGGGAACACCTTC	CASSAVRYRLGNTF
TRBD1	many	TRBV29-1	TRBJ1-2	TGCAGCGTGGACAGGGATGGCTACACCTTC	CSVDRDGYTF
-	many	TRBV6-5	TRBJ1-4	TGTGCCAGCAGGACCCGGGGGGAGGCAACTAATGAAAAACTGTTTTTT	CASRTRGEATNEKLFF
TRBD1	-	TRBV12-3/TRBV12-4	TRBJ2-5	TGTGCCAGCAGTTACGGGGACAGCTCGAAGTACTTC	CASSYGDSSKYF
-	few	TRBV6-6	TRBJ2-5	TGTGCGTTAGGGGTACAAGGGTTGGAGACCCAGTACTTC	CALGVQGLETQYF
TRBD2	-	TRBV12-3/TRBV12-4	TRBJ2-5	TGTGCCAGCAGTTTTAGGATAGCGGGCCAGGAGACCCAGTACTTC	CASSFRIAGQETQYF
-	few	TRBV5-1	TRBJ2-3	TGCGCCAGCAGCTTGTCGTTTGGCACAGATACGCAGTATTTT	CASSLSFGTDTQYF
TRBD1	-	TRBV7-2	TRBJ1-1	TGTGCCAGCAGCTTAGAAGGGGGCATGAACGCTGAAGCTTTCTTT	CASSLEGGMNAEAFF
-	once	TRBV11-2	TRBJ2-5	TGTGCCAGCAGCTTAGGAAACAGCCCTGCCCAAGAGACCCAGTACTTC	CASSLGNSPAQETQYF